One sample yielded the 20 T cell receptor beta chains listed below, sequenced in a study of regulatory T cells in long-lasting Graves disease. As for time point: persistent/refractory GD, antithyroid drugs over 5 years with positive TRAb. The authors made the TCR library using RNA they extracted from PBMCs. Construction of the TCR beta libraries employed iRepertoire HTBI primers in conjunction with Arm-PCR of CDR3 regions. TCRdb re-analysed the multiplex PCR reads in MiXCR, keeping a single row per CDR3 protein. The table lists about 450,000 distinct CDR3 sequences, around a quarter of them singletons, with around 26% in the top ten. Sequenced material: peripheral blood mononuclear cells (PBMCs), taken when the disease was refractory, from a patient treated with antithyroid drugs. Receptor source: a female donor with Graves disease.

This clonotype was picked up a small number of times. V is TRBV19 and J is TRBJ1-1; no firm D call. CDR3 length equals 12 residues. Germline V gene data show CDR1 as LNHDA and CDR2 as SQIVND (reference sequence). Trimming shortened V by 7 bases and J by 5 bases, and 11 bases separated the two germline ends. The CDR3 region is CASMGRLTEAFF. The DNA for the CDR3 is TGTGCCAGTATGGGTAGACTTACTGAAGCTTTCTTT.

The V gene is TRBV10-2, the J gene TRBJ2-7; the D call may be TRBD1 or TRBD2 (5 bases each). CDR1 is WSHSY and CDR2 is SAAADI in the germline V gene. V shed 5 bases and J shed 5 bases, with 13 bases lying between them. CDR3 length: 13 amino acids. This CDR3 is CASSTLGENEQYF. In DNA, the CDR3 is TGCGCCAGCAGTACCTTGGGGGAGAACGAGCAGTACTTC.

This clonotype was recorded at least ten times. V and J are TRBV12-3 or TRBV12-4 and TRBJ2-2; perhaps TRBD1 as D (5 bases). V shed 6 bases and J shed 1 base, with 12 bases lying between them. The CDR3 length is 15 residues. CDR3 region: CASSPRTGNTGELFF. The CDR3 DNA sequence: TGTGCCAGCAGCCCCCGAACAGGGAACACCGGGGAGCTGTTTTTT.

This clonotype was seen a handful of times. The chain couples TRBV28 to TRBJ1-5, with D hard to call. This CDR3 is 13 amino acids long. Trimming took off 1 base at V and 7 bases at J, with 8 bases between the two ends. In germline, CDR1 is MDHEN, CDR2 SYDVKM. The CDR3 bases are TGTGCCAGCAGTTTATCCTTCTACCAGCCCCAGCATTTT. Translating gives CASSLSFYQPQHF.

The V call is TRBV20-1, the J call TRBJ2-3; weak D call: TRBD2 (6 bases). This CDR3 has 15 residues. Trimming removed 5 bases at V and 0 bases at J, with 15 bases between. Germline CDR1 reads DFQATT; CDR2 reads SNEGSKA (reference sequence). The CDR3 region has the DNA TGCAGTGCTCTCCCCCGGGGGATCAGCACAGATACGCAGTATTTT. Translation gives CSALPRGISTDTQYF.

CDR3: CSARDLGYSYEQYF. For the CDR3, the DNA is TGCAGTGCTAGAGATCTTGGATATTCCTACGAGCAGTACTTC. The chain carries TRBV20-1 and TRBJ2-7; D not resolved. Germline-derived CDR1 and CDR2 are DFQATT and SNEGSKA (reference sequence). The CDR3 runs 14 residues. The V gene lost 0 bases and the J gene lost 1 base, with 10 bases spanning the gap.

This clonotype was recorded a few times. V usage is TRBV20-1 and J usage is TRBJ1-2; D call uncertain. The CDR3 has 12 amino acids. Germline V gives CDR1 DFQATT, CDR2 SNEGSKA (reference sequence). Trimming pared 3 bases from V and 4 bases from J, leaving 9 bases between. CDR3 in amino acids: CSASEGPYGYTF. As DNA, the CDR3 is TGCAGTGCTAGTGAGGGCCCCTATGGCTACACCTTC.

This chain connects TRBV29-1 to TRBJ1-1; maybe TRBD1 (6 bases). Trimming took 4 bases from V and 8 from J, leaving 11 bases between them. Germline V gene sequence: CDR1 SQVTM, CDR2 ANQGSEA. The CDR3 extends over 11 amino acids. CDR3 loop: CSVGRGREAFF. CDR3 nucleotide sequence: TGCAGCGTTGGCAGGGGACGAGAAGCTTTCTTT.

This clonotype was picked up many times. The chain links TRBV15 to TRBJ2-7; 10 bases align to TRBD2. V was pared by 2 bases and J by 5 bases, with 6 bases of the junction left unmatched. Germline V lookup: CDR1 LNHNV, CDR2 YYDKDF (reference sequence). The CDR3 runs to 15 residues. CDR3 nucleotides: TGTGCCACCAGCAGAAATAGCGGGAGGATCAACGAGCAGTACTTC. It encodes CATSRNSGRINEQYF. The whole variable domain, filled in from reference TRBV15 and TRBJ2-7, reads DAMVIQNPRYQVTQFGKPVTLSCSQTLNHNVMYWYQQKSSQAPKLLFHYYDKDFNNEADTPDNFQSRRPNTSFCFLDIRSPGLGDTAMYLCATSRNSGRINEQYFGPGTRLTVT.

In its sample, this clonotype was seen a few times. The gene calls are TRBV19 and TRBJ1-2, with 7 bases matching TRBD1. CDR1 LNHDA and CDR2 SQIVND come from the germline V gene (reference sequence). After removal of 4 bases from V and 4 bases from J, the junction contained 9 bases not matched to a gene. This CDR3 spans 15 amino acids. The CDR3 protein is CASSRETGIGYGYTF. DNA for the CDR3: TGTGCCAGTAGTAGAGAGACAGGGATCGGCTATGGCTACACCTTC. The variable domain in full, completed from reference TRBV19 and TRBJ1-2, reads DGGITQSPKYLFRKEGQNVTLSCEQNLNHDAMYWYRQDPGQGLRLIYYSQIVNDFQKGDIAEGYSVSREKKESFPLTVTSAQKNPTAFYLCASSRETGIGYGYTFGSGTRLTVV.

In this sample, this clonotype turned up a few times. The chain links TRBV7-3 to TRBJ2-7; the D call may be TRBD1 or TRBD2 (5 bases each). The V and J ends lost 3 bases and 6 bases respectively, with 12 bases between them. The CDR3 has 13 amino acids. Germline CDR1 and CDR2: SGHTA and FQGTGA. The CDR3, as DNA: TGTGCCAGCAGCTTGGGGGTGGCCGGCGAGCAGTACTTC. This gives the protein CASSLGVAGEQYF.

This clonotype came up a few times. CDR3 bases: TGTGCCAGCAGTTATATCCGTCCCACCGGGGAGCTGTTTTTT. Amino acids: CASSYIRPTGELFF. This chain connects TRBV6-9 to TRBJ2-2; D gene uncertain. V gave up 2 bases and J gave up 4 bases, with 8 bases separating them. This CDR3 has 14 residues. Germline V gives CDR1 MNHGY, CDR2 SVAAGI.

This clonotype was seen only a few times. This may be a read error, as it is one base from a much larger clone. The gene calls are TRBV6-1 and TRBJ2-7; D might be TRBD2 (6 bases). The germline V gene has CDR1 MNHNS and CDR2 SASEGT. This CDR3 spans 15 amino acids. V was pared by 7 bases and J by 5 bases, with 21 bases between. The CDR3 is CASTPLHGTSHEQYF. The CDR3 DNA reads as TGTGCCAGCACTCCATTGCATGGGACTTCCCACGAGCAGTACTTC.

This clonotype was recorded many times. The chain employs TRBV20-1 and TRBJ1-4; TRBD1 matches 8 bases. With V trimmed by 3 bases and J by 8 bases, 8 bases remained unmatched. There are 14 residues in the CDR3. Germline V gives CDR1 DFQATT, CDR2 SNEGSKA (reference sequence). For the CDR3, the DNA is TGCAGTGCTAGTGACCAGGGGGCGCGAGAAAAACTGTTTTTT. Protein: CSASDQGAREKLFF.

This clonotype was found a few times. This chain uses TRBV20-1 with TRBJ2-7; 11 bases match TRBD2. The CDR3 runs to 15 residues. The junction had 9 bases not matched to a gene; V was cut back by 6 bases and J by 2 bases. Germline CDR1 reads DFQATT; CDR2 reads SNEGSKA (reference sequence). The CDR3 here is CSATGTSGNAYEQYF. CDR3 coding DNA: TGCAGTGCGACGGGGACTAGCGGAAATGCCTACGAGCAGTACTTC.

This clonotype was counted only a few times. This rearrangement joins TRBV5-1 to TRBJ1-1; D gene ambiguous. V lost 3 bases and J lost 2, with 14 bases in between. CDR3 length: 15 amino acids. Germline CDR1 is SGHRS and CDR2 is YFSETQ. CDR3 nucleotides: TGCGCCAGCAGCTCTCTATCGGGGTTTAACACTGAAGCTTTCTTT. Its protein is CASSSLSGFNTEAFF.

This clonotype has a count of ten or more. This chain links TRBV6-5 with TRBJ1-1; D uncertain. Trimming cost V 0 bases and J 1 base, with 6 bases left between them. The CDR3 is 14 amino acids. In germline, CDR1 is MNHEY, CDR2 SVGAGI. For the CDR3, the DNA is TGTGCCAGCAGTTACTCACCGTGGAACACTGAAGCTTTCTTT. Translated, it gives CASSYSPWNTEAFF.

This clonotype was observed many times. V usage is TRBV28 and J usage is TRBJ2-5; TRBD2 aligns across 10 bases. The ends lost 3 bases at V and 4 bases at J; junction bases unmatched: 11. Germline CDR1 reads MDHEN; CDR2 reads SYDVKM. The length of the CDR3 is 17 residues. The CDR3 coding sequence is TGTGCCAGCAGTTTGGGTTCGGCTAGCGGGAGATCAGAGACCCAGTACTTC. Translating it yields CASSLGSASGRSETQYF.

V and J are TRBV29-1 and TRBJ2-7; TRBD2 matches at 14 bases. The trim removed 6 bases at V and 0 bases at J, leaving 4 bases unmatched. The CDR3 totals 15 residues. In germline, CDR1 is SQVTM, CDR2 ANQGSEA. CDR3 coding DNA: TGCAGCGTGGCTGGGACTAGCGGGAGCTCCTACGAGCAGTACTTC. It encodes CSVAGTSGSSYEQYF.

This clonotype was detected only a few times. This chain links TRBV7-9 with TRBJ1-2; D is perhaps TRBD1 (5 bases). Trimming took off 3 bases at V and 8 bases at J, with 13 bases between the two ends. In germline, CDR1 is SEHNR, CDR2 FQNEAQ (reference sequence). The CDR3 sequence is 13 residues long. CDR3 region: CASSLDTRAGYTF. DNA for the CDR3: TGTGCCAGCAGCTTGGACACACGGGCGGGCTACACCTTC.